This T cell receptor (beta chain) was observed in a study of cytomegalovirus exposure and HLA in healthy donors. A multiplex PCR was run with 60 Vbeta primers and 13 Jbeta primers. The table came from immunoSEQ multiplex PCR; TCRdb's copy has only in-frame clones and leaves some out. This sample has 170,000 or so clones, with around 81% found just once. The CDR3 length is 15 residues. Germline loops: CDR1 SGHTA, CDR2 FQGNSA. This TCR was recovered from a man aged 40-49 years in good health and CMV-seronegative. The chain links TRBV7-2 to TRBJ2-5; 9 bases line up with TRBD1. Matching the DNA end better, TRBJ2-7 makes the J call doubtful. Sequencing was performed on PBMCs. The CDR3 protein is CASSTRTGDAYEQYF. CDR3 sequence (DNA): TGTGCCAGCAGCACCCGGACAGGGGATGCCTACGAGCAGTACTTC.